Reported below is one T cell receptor beta chain. The data are from a study of blood T cell repertoires in COVID-19. Study at large: T cells, B-cell-depleted T cells, or PBMCs supplied cDNA or gDNA.

Generated by immunoSEQ multiplex PCR, the TCRdb table keeps only in-frame clones and is missing some. The data show approximately 200,000 clones, roughly 90% seen once. The CDR3 covers 15 residues. Germline CDR1 reads SGHVS; CDR2 reads FNYEAQ. Trimming cost V 5 bases and J 2 bases, with 13 bases left between them. The sequencing input was peripheral blood. The chain recombines TRBV7-6 with TRBJ1-5, with D unresolved. This receptor was taken from a man aged 35 to 55 with active or convalescent COVID-19. CDR3: CASSPVGVGNQPQHF. CDR3 DNA: TGTGCCAGCAGCCCCGTCGGGGTCGGCAATCAGCCCCAGCATTTT. Full variable domain (remainder filled in from reference TRBV7-6 and TRBJ1-5): GAGVSQSPRYKVTKRGQDVALRCDPISGHVSLYWYRQALGQGPEFLTYFNYEAQQDKSGLPNDRFSAERPEGSISTLTIQRTEQRDSAMYRCASSPVGVGNQPQHFGDGTRLSIL.